Shown below are 21 T cell receptor beta chains from a single sample sequenced in a study of blood T cell repertoires in COVID-19. TCRdb keeps only in-frame clones here, not all; method: immunoSEQ multiplex PCR. The table lists around 310,000 clones, over 75% of them singletons. Sequencing was performed on peripheral blood. The receptors were gathered from a woman in her sixties or seventies with acute or convalescent COVID-19.

This clone appeared a single time. The chain joins TRBV15 to TRBJ1-5; 7 bases line up with TRBD1. The CDR3 extends over 14 amino acids. V lost 8 bases, J lost 3 bases, and 7 bases stayed unmatched. Germline CDR1 reads LNHNV; CDR2 reads YYDKDF (reference sequence). The CDR3 region is CATGTDRTNQPQHF. Written as DNA, the CDR3 is TGTGCCACCGGAACGGACAGGACCAATCAGCCCCAGCATTTT.

CDR3 protein: CASSQRLAGGADTQYF. As DNA, the CDR3 is TGTGCCAGCAGCCAAAGACTAGCGGGAGGGGCAGATACGCAGTATTTT. The chain has TRBV3-1 (or the pseudogene TRBV3-2) and TRBJ2-3; 14 bases line up with TRBD2. The CDR3 has 16 residues. V dropped 2 bases and J dropped 4; count of bases not matched to a gene: 2. Germline V CDR1 and CDR2: LGHDT, YNNKEL (reference sequence).

The CDR3 DNA reads TGCGCCAGCCGCCTACTAGGGACAGGGGGCACGGAAGGGTCCAAGCAGTACTTC. It codes for CASRLLGTGGTEGSKQYF. The rearrangement uses TRBV4-1 and TRBJ2-7, with 12 bases that match TRBD1. The germline V gene has CDR1 MGHRA and CDR2 YSYEKL. The V gene end was trimmed by 8 bases and the J gene end by 8 bases; junction bases not matched to a gene: 22. This CDR3 is built from 18 residues.

In nucleotides, the CDR3 is TGCGCCAGCAGCCTTCAGGGGGCTGGAGATACGCAGTATTTT. This sequence encodes CASSLQGAGDTQYF. This chain connects TRBV4-1 to TRBJ2-3; TRBD1 matches 8 bases. Germline assignment: CDR1 MGHRA and CDR2 YSYEKL. This CDR3 region has 14 residues. V lost 4 bases and J lost 5; bases outside the gene matches: 5.

V is TRBV3-1 (or the pseudogene TRBV3-2) and J is TRBJ1-1, with D possibly being TRBD1 (6 bases). Trimming shortened V by 4 bases and J by 1 base, and 13 bases separated the two germline ends. Germline-derived CDR1 and CDR2 are LGHDT and YNNKEL (reference sequence). The CDR3 extends over 15 amino acids. CDR3 protein: CASSLGQTTNTEAFF. Written as DNA, the CDR3 is TGTGCCAGCAGCCTCGGACAGACAACGAACACTGAAGCTTTCTTT.

The rearrangement joins TRBV15 to TRBJ1-2; 8 bases map to TRBD1. Germline lookup yields CDR1 LNHNV and CDR2 YYDKDF (reference sequence). After removal of 2 bases from V and 4 bases from J, the junction contained 9 bases not matched to a gene. The CDR3 covers 16 residues. CDR3 amino acids: CATSRTPGGGGYGYTF. DNA for the CDR3: TGTGCCACCAGCAGAACCCCAGGGGGCGGAGGCTATGGCTACACCTTC.

The V and J genes are TRBV10-3 and TRBJ1-3; D gene unclear. There are 14 residues in the CDR3. V lost 5 bases, J lost 9 bases, and 17 bases lay in between. The germline V gene has CDR1 ENHRY and CDR2 SYGVKD. The CDR3 DNA reads TGTGCCATCAGTTCCGAAAGAAATGGGCGCACCATATATTTT. Protein product: CAISSERNGRTIYF.

The chain combines TRBV19 with TRBJ1-5; 7 bases line up with TRBD1. Germline V lookup: CDR1 LNHDA, CDR2 SQIVND (reference sequence). There are 15 residues in the CDR3. V shed 7 bases and J 1 base; nucleotides not matched to a gene: 7. Here the CDR3 reads CASMEGARSNQPQHF. DNA for the CDR3: TGTGCCAGTATGGAGGGGGCTCGGAGCAATCAGCCCCAGCATTTT.

V is TRBV3-1 (or the pseudogene TRBV3-2) and J is TRBJ1-6, with 9 bases matching TRBD1. This CDR3 is 15 amino acids long. V was clipped by 4 bases and J by 9 bases; unmatched bases: 7. CDR1 and CDR2 (germline): LGHDT, YNNKEL (reference sequence). The DNA for the CDR3 is TGTGCCAGCAGCCCAAGGGACAGGGTCAGTTCACCCCTCCACTTT. This sequence encodes CASSPRDRVSSPLHF.

The chain carries TRBV11-3 and TRBJ2-7; D is possibly TRBD1 (5 bases). The germline gives CDR1 SGHNT, CDR2 YENEEA. The CDR3 consists of 14 residues. V lost 2 bases and J 2 bases, leaving 10 bases between the germline ends. DNA for the CDR3: TGTGCCAGCAGCTTACGGCAGGGCCCCTACGAGCAGTACTTC. This encodes CASSLRQGPYEQYF.

The chain recombines TRBV7-2 with TRBJ1-2, with D uncertain. Germline assignment: CDR1 SGHTA and CDR2 FQGNSA. This CDR3 has 15 amino acids. V was shortened by 4 bases and J by 2 bases, with 14 bases between the two germline ends. The CDR3 bases are TGTGCCAGCAGCTCCTACGATTATGTGAACTATGGCTACACCTTC. Translation: CASSSYDYVNYGYTF.

This clone was counted a few times. The chain joins TRBV28 to TRBJ1-1; D remains ambiguous. Germline V gives CDR1 MDHEN, CDR2 SYDVKM. The CDR3 runs to 13 residues. Trimming took off 3 bases at V and 0 bases at J, with 5 bases between the two ends. The CDR3 is CASSFTVNTEAFF. For the CDR3, the DNA is TGTGCCAGCAGTTTTACGGTGAACACTGAAGCTTTCTTT.

The chain combines TRBV15 with TRBJ1-2; the D is unclear. Trimming took off 1 base at V and 1 base at J, with 7 bases between the two ends. Germline V CDR1 and CDR2: LNHNV, YYDKDF (reference sequence). This CDR3 is built from 14 residues. CDR3 sequence (DNA): TGTGCCACCAGCAGAGTAGACATTAACTATGGCTACACCTTC. This encodes CATSRVDINYGYTF.

The V call is TRBV6-5, the J call TRBJ1-2; D might be TRBD1 (5 bases). The CDR3 runs to 14 residues. CDR1 is MNHEY, CDR2 SVGAGI, per germline. V lost 0 bases and J 8 bases, leaving 13 bases between the germline ends. The CDR3 sequence is CASSYSSGGSGYTF. DNA of the CDR3: TGTGCCAGCAGTTACTCGTCCGGGGGTTCGGGCTACACCTTC.

The CDR3 bases are TGTGCCAGCAGCCCCAGTGGCAAGTTCCCCTACGAGCAGTACTTC. Its protein product is CASSPSGKFPYEQYF. This chain uses TRBV7-9 with TRBJ2-7; D not resolved. Trimming removed 5 bases from V and 2 bases from J, with 16 bases in between. CDR3 length: 15 residues. Germline V lookup: CDR1 SEHNR, CDR2 FQNEAQ (reference sequence).

The chain joins TRBV28 to TRBJ1-5; 7 nucleotides match TRBD1. V shed 6 bases and J 4 bases; nucleotides not matched to a gene: 6. CDR3 length: 14 residues. From germline, CDR1 is MDHEN and CDR2 SYDVKM. The chain's CDR3 is CASRKGTANQPQHF. The CDR3 nucleotides are TGTGCCAGCAGAAAGGGGACAGCAAATCAGCCCCAGCATTTT.

The chain recombines TRBV6-6 with TRBJ2-1; the match to TRBD2 covers 13 bases. The germline gives CDR1 MNHNY, CDR2 SVGAGI (reference sequence). CDR3 length: 16 residues. Trimming took 5 bases from V and 7 from J; bases not matched to a gene: 8. The DNA for the CDR3 is TGTGCCAGCAGTCGAGGGACTAGCGGGATCTTAAATGAGCAGTTCTTC. This codes for CASSRGTSGILNEQFF.

V is TRBV11-2 and J is TRBJ2-1; 9 nucleotides match TRBD2. The germline gives CDR1 SGHAT, CDR2 FQNNGV. The CDR3 runs 17 residues. The V segment lost 1 base and the J segment 1 base; nucleotides outside the gene matches: 5. CDR3 protein: CASSLGAGGPSYNEQFF. The CDR3 DNA reads as TGTGCCAGCAGCTTAGGAGCGGGGGGACCTTCCTACAATGAGCAGTTCTTC.

The CDR3 is CASRGYTGELFF. The DNA for the CDR3 is TGCGCCAGCCGGGGGTACACCGGGGAGCTGTTTTTT. This chain uses TRBV4-3 with TRBJ2-2, with a weak D call TRBD2 (6 bases). The CDR3 is made up of 12 amino acids. Trimming took 8 bases from V and 3 from J, leaving 7 bases between them. Per germline, CDR1 LGHNA and CDR2 YSLEER.

This clone appeared once. The chain uses TRBV2 and TRBJ2-7; perhaps TRBD1 as D (5 bases). The CDR3 length is 13 residues. Per the germline V gene, CDR1 is SNHLY and CDR2 is FYNNEI. The V and J ends lost 6 bases and 4 bases respectively, with 13 bases between them. As DNA, the CDR3 is TGTGCCAGCAGAGGGGCGTTAGGTTACGAGCAGTACTTC. It codes for CASRGALGYEQYF.

The chain links TRBV13 to TRBJ1-4; 7 bases are a match to TRBD1. Trimming at V came to 1 base and at J to 8 bases, leaving 4 bases not matched to a gene. This CDR3 has 14 residues. The germline gives CDR1 PRHDT, CDR2 FYEKMQ (reference sequence). The CDR3 loop is CASSLEGAGEKLFF. In DNA form, the CDR3 reads TGTGCCAGCAGCTTAGAGGGGGCTGGGGAAAAACTGTTTTTT.